This entry lists 24 T cell receptor beta chains sequenced from one sample in a study of blood T cells in healthy people across ages (dated by TCRdb to 2014 to 2015). Receptors were amplified or captured by 5' RACE. Instrument on record: Illumina HiSeq 2500. The second PCR ran for about 6 to 11 cycles and used a J-beta primer mix along with a sample-barcoded 5' primer. The public reads were reprocessed in TCRdb via fastp at Q25 and MiXCR, keeping in-frame beta chains. Entries that share a CDR3 protein sequence are merged under the most common genes and DNA. For this sample there are about a million distinct CDR3 sequences; approximately 38% appear just once. The top ten hold roughly 14% of the sample. Specimen: blood. The receptors stem from a man younger than 30 in good health.

The chain is built from TRBV4-2 and TRBJ1-5; perhaps TRBD1 as D (5 bases). CDR1 is LGHNA and CDR2 is YNFKEQ in the germline V gene. This CDR3 comprises 17 residues. The V end was cut by 0 bases, the J end by 3 bases, with 15 bases between. CDR3 sequence reads: CASSQDYGGVLNQPQHF. The CDR3 DNA reads as TGTGCCAGCAGCCAAGATTACGGGGGGGTTCTCAATCAGCCCCAGCATTTT.

The chain combines TRBV3-1 with TRBJ1-1; maybe TRBD1 (6 bases). Germline V gene sequence: CDR1 LGHDT, CDR2 YNNKEL (reference sequence). CDR3 size: 19 residues. Deletions cut 0 bases from V and 0 bases from J, with 20 bases between. The CDR3 coding sequence is TGTGCCAGCAGCCAAGAAGTGGGGCTAGGGACAACCATGAACACTGAAGCTTTCTTT. It is translated as CASSQEVGLGTTMNTEAFF.

This chain joins TRBV7-9 and TRBJ2-5; 7 bases map to TRBD1. Germline trimming cut 4 bases from V and 2 bases from J; bases unmatched to any gene: 10. The CDR3 totals 16 residues. The germline V gene encodes CDR1 SEHNR and CDR2 FQNEAQ (reference sequence). As DNA, the CDR3 is TGTGCCAGCAGCTCCTTGACAGGGTTAGAACAAGAGACCCAGTACTTC. Its protein product is CASSSLTGLEQETQYF. Full variable domain (outside the CDR3, taken from reference TRBV7-9 and TRBJ2-5): DTGVSQNPRHKITKRGQNVTFRCDPISEHNRLYWYRQTLGQGPEFLTYFQNEAQLEKSRLLSDRFSAERPKGSFSTLEIQRTEQGDSAMYLCASSSLTGLEQETQYFGPGTRLLVL.

This chain links TRBV7-9 with TRBJ1-2; D not certain. The CDR3 is 12 amino acids. Germline V gene sequence: CDR1 SEHNR, CDR2 FQNEAQ (reference sequence). Deletions cut 2 bases from V and 13 bases from J, with 14 bases between. The CDR3 sequence is CASSLIGEERTF. CDR3 in DNA: TGTGCCAGCAGCTTAATTGGGGAGGAACGCACCTTC.

V gene TRBV20-1 combines with J gene TRBJ2-1; 8 nucleotides line up with TRBD2. From germline, CDR1 is DFQATT and CDR2 SNEGSKA (reference sequence). The CDR3 runs to 15 residues. Trimming took 2 bases from V and 2 from J; bases not matched to a gene: 5. The CDR3 coding sequence is TGCAGTGCTAGACCCCGGGGGGGCCCCTACAATGAGCAGTTCTTC. As protein: CSARPRGGPYNEQFF.

This chain uses TRBV30 with TRBJ2-1; 8 bases are shared with TRBD1. V gave up 5 bases and J gave up 13 bases; unmatched junction bases: 7. The CDR3 runs 11 residues. Germline lookup yields CDR1 GTSNPN and CDR2 SVGIG (reference sequence). CDR3 sequence reads: CAWDEGQDQFF. The CDR3, as DNA: TGTGCCTGGGACGAGGGACAGGATCAGTTCTTC.

This clonotype was counted a few times. The DNA of the CDR3 is TGTGCCAGCAGCTTAGCTCTCGAAACGGTTTACTATGGCTACACCTTC. Amino acids: CASSLALETVYYGYTF. This rearrangement joins TRBV7-9 to TRBJ1-2, with D unclear. Trimming took 0 bases from V and 3 from J, leaving 14 bases between them. Germline V gene data show CDR1 as SEHNR and CDR2 as FQNEAQ (reference sequence). This CDR3 has 16 residues.

This clonotype was recorded a few times. J is TRBJ1-1 and V is TRBV28; D ambiguous. Germline CDR1 and CDR2: MDHEN and SYDVKM. V lost 2 bases to trimming and J lost 5 bases, with 12 bases between them. The CDR3 sequence is 14 residues long. CDR3 nucleotides: TGTGCCAGCAGTTTAGATCCAGGAAGAACTGAAGCTTTCTTT. Residues: CASSLDPGRTEAFF.

The chain links TRBV5-1 to TRBJ2-1; 9 bases line up with TRBD1. Trimming at V came to 1 base and at J to 0 bases, leaving 5 bases not matched to a gene. This CDR3 is 17 amino acids long. Per germline, CDR1 SGHRS and CDR2 YFSETQ. The DNA of the CDR3 is TGCGCCAGCAGCTTGTACGGGACAGGGAGCTCCTACAATGAGCAGTTCTTC. Translation: CASSLYGTGSSYNEQFF.

The V gene is TRBV7-9, the J gene TRBJ1-1, with TRBD1 matching 10 bases. After removal of 3 bases from V and 4 bases from J, the junction contained 8 bases not matched to a gene. The germline V gene encodes CDR1 SEHNR and CDR2 FQNEAQ (reference sequence). The CDR3 is 16 amino acids. CDR3 nucleotide sequence: TGTGCCAGCAGCTTGAGGGGGGGACAGGGGACCACTGAAGCTTTCTTT. This gives the protein CASSLRGGQGTTEAFF. The full variable domain, completed using reference TRBV7-9 and TRBJ1-1, is DTGVSQNPRHKITKRGQNVTFRCDPISEHNRLYWYRQTLGQGPEFLTYFQNEAQLEKSRLLSDRFSAERPKGSFSTLEIQRTEQGDSAMYLCASSLRGGQGTTEAFFGQGTRLTVV.

The chain combines TRBV18 with TRBJ1-5; 7 nucleotides agree with TRBD1. Germline V lookup: CDR1 KGHSH, CDR2 LQKENI. J gave up 4 bases and V 1 base, and 7 bases lay outside the gene matches. This CDR3 has 16 residues. CDR3 in amino acids: CASSPLPRGANQPQHF. The CDR3, as DNA: TGTGCCAGCTCACCACTGCCCAGGGGGGCAAATCAGCCCCAGCATTTT.

The gene calls are TRBV7-2 and TRBJ1-5; the D is unclear. Germline loops: CDR1 SGHTA, CDR2 FQGNSA. With 2 bases removed from V and 4 bases from J, the gap between germline ends came to 9 bases. The CDR3 is made up of 14 amino acids. This CDR3 reads CASSLKFGNQPQHF. As DNA, the CDR3 is TGTGCCAGCAGCTTAAAGTTTGGGAATCAGCCCCAGCATTTT. Using reference TRBV7-2 and TRBJ1-5 for the parts outside the CDR3, the full variable domain is GAGVSQSPSNKVTEKGKDVELRCDPISGHTALYWYRQSLGQGLEFLIYFQGNSAPDKSGLPSDRFSAERTGGSVSTLTIQRTQQEDSAVYLCASSLKFGNQPQHFGDGTRLSIL.

This chain joins TRBV27 and TRBJ2-1; D might be TRBD1 (6 bases). The germline CDR1 and CDR2 sequences are MNHEY and SMNVEV (reference sequence). V lost 5 bases, J lost 5 bases, and 16 bases lay in between. The CDR3 covers 15 residues. The CDR3 loop is CASSQQGKVDNEQFF. In nucleotides, the CDR3 is TGTGCCAGCAGTCAGCAGGGGAAGGTGGACAATGAGCAGTTCTTC.

This clonotype was seen many times. V gene TRBV20-1 combines with J gene TRBJ2-5; D is ambiguous. V was clipped by 3 bases and J by 0 bases, with 11 bases between them. This CDR3 is 14 amino acids long. Germline V gene data show CDR1 as DFQATT and CDR2 as SNEGSKA (reference sequence). CDR3 sequence (DNA): TGCAGTGCTAGGCCGCACTCTAACCAAGAGACCCAGTACTTC. It yields the protein CSARPHSNQETQYF.

The chain joins TRBV14 to TRBJ2-7, with D unresolved. CDR1 and CDR2 (germline): SGHDN, FVKESK. The CDR3 totals 13 residues. V shed 0 bases and J shed 7 bases, with 10 bases lying between them. The CDR3, as DNA: TGTGCCAGCAGCCAAGATCCCGATTATGAGCAGTACTTC. It translates to CASSQDPDYEQYF.

The chain employs TRBV5-6 and TRBJ2-1; D is unclear. The germline V gene has CDR1 SGHDT and CDR2 YYEEEE. The CDR3 contains 8 residues. Trimming left V 10 bases short and J 10 bases short, with 6 bases between. The CDR3 here is CAFEEQFF. The DNA of the CDR3 is TGTGCCTTTGAGGAGCAGTTCTTC.

The V call is TRBV20-1, the J call TRBJ2-7, with 7 bases lining up with TRBD1. The CDR3 is 14 amino acids. J lost 0 bases, V lost 4 bases, and 6 bases had no gene match. Germline loops: CDR1 DFQATT, CDR2 SNEGSKA (reference sequence). CDR3 protein: CSATRQGTSYEQYF. The CDR3 DNA is TGCAGTGCTACTAGACAGGGTACCTCCTACGAGCAGTACTTC.

The gene calls are TRBV12-5 and TRBJ1-5; D ambiguous. V lost 1 base and J lost 3, with 1 base in between. The CDR3 totals 12 residues. Germline values: CDR1 LGHNT, CDR2 FRNRAP. CDR3 amino acids: CASGLDNQPQHF. The CDR3 nucleotides are TGTGCTAGTGGTTTGGACAATCAGCCCCAGCATTTT.

The chain recombines TRBV4-2 with TRBJ2-2; D is uncertain. Trimming shortened V by 1 base and J by 1 base, and 7 bases separated the two germline ends. Germline V gives CDR1 LGHNA, CDR2 YNFKEQ. This CDR3 spans 15 amino acids. The CDR3 protein is CASSQGHQNTGELFF. The CDR3 DNA follows: TGTGCCAGCAGCCAAGGACACCAGAACACCGGGGAGCTGTTTTTT.

The chain uses TRBV7-2 and TRBJ2-2; D not resolved. This CDR3 contains 14 residues. Trimming removed 1 base at V and 10 bases at J, with 13 bases between. Germline V gene sequence: CDR1 SGHTA, CDR2 FQGNSA. The CDR3 loop is CASSLGSIPEELFF. In nucleotides, the CDR3 is TGTGCCAGCAGCTTAGGGAGCATCCCCGAGGAGCTGTTTTTT.

This clonotype was picked up a small number of times. The chain is built from TRBV6-5 and TRBJ2-1, with 10 bases identical to TRBD2. Germline V gives CDR1 MNHEY, CDR2 SVGAGI. V was pared by 6 bases and J by 5 bases, with 7 bases of the junction left unmatched. This CDR3 has 15 amino acids. CDR3 DNA: TGTGCCAGCAGGTCTAGGACTAGCGGTAACAATGAGCAGTTCTTC. Translating it yields CASRSRTSGNNEQFF.

This clonotype was counted a single time. A clone one base away is much larger, so this may be a read error. This chain joins TRBV5-1 and TRBJ1-2; no clear D. The germline CDR1 and CDR2 sequences are SGHRS and YFSETQ. The CDR3 is made up of 14 amino acids. The CDR3 region has the DNA TGCGCCGGCAGCTCTCCGGGATCAAACTATGGCTACACCTTC. This gives the protein CAGSSPGSNYGYTF.

The chain couples TRBV29-1 to TRBJ1-4; unclear D gene. The germline gives CDR1 SQVTM, CDR2 ANQGSEA. CDR3 length equals 14 residues. V shed 6 bases and J shed 0 bases, with 11 bases lying between them. Here the CDR3 reads CSVRSGTTNEKLFF. The DNA of the CDR3 is TGCAGCGTCCGATCGGGAACAACTAATGAAAAACTGTTTTTT.

The chain has TRBV4-3 and TRBJ1-6, with D uncertain. Deletions cut 6 bases from V and 7 bases from J, with 10 bases between. The germline CDR1 and CDR2 sequences are LGHNA and YSLEER. The CDR3 consists of 13 residues. The CDR3 reads CASRETRNSPLHF. CDR3 DNA: TGCGCCAGCAGAGAGACAAGGAATTCACCCCTCCACTTT.